The clone carrying this T cell receptor beta chain has more than one count but fewer than ten. The sample belongs to a study of PD-L1 blockade in urothelial cancer. Study-level information: Between 0 and 3 chemotherapy regimens preceded treatment for each patient. Researchers looked at the blood 3 weeks (second dose) and 6 weeks after treatment began. T cells were recovered from blood samples at a median of roughly 150,000.

The table came from immunoSEQ multiplex PCR; TCRdb's copy has only in-frame clones and leaves some out. Of some 56,000 clones listed, around 84% are singletons. Germline V gene sequence: CDR1 SGDLS, CDR2 YYNGEE. Trimming took 0 bases from V and 14 from J, leaving 9 bases between them. This CDR3 has 12 residues. Time point in this sample: pretreatment peripheral blood. Sequenced material: PBMCs, taken around atezolizumab (anti-PD-L1) treatment. The rearrangement links TRBV9 to TRBJ1-6; D perhaps matches TRBD1 (5 bases). The receptor's source is a man in his forties or fifties with urothelial cancer. In nucleotides, the CDR3 is TGTGCCAGCAGCGTAGAGGGGTCGACCCTCCACTTT. Translating it yields CASSVEGSTLHF.